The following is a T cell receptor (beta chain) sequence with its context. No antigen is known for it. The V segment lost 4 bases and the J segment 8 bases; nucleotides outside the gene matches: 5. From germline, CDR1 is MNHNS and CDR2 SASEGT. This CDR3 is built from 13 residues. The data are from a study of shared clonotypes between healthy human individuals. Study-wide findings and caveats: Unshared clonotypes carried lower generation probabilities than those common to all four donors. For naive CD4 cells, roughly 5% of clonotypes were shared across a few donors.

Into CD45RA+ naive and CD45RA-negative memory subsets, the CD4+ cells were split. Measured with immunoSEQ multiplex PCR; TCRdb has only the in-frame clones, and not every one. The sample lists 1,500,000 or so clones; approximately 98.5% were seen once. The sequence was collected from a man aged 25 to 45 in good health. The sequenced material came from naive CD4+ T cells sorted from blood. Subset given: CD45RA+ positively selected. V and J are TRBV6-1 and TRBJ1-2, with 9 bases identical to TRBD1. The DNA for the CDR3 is TGTGCCAGCAGTGCAGGGGACAGGGTCGGCTACACCTTC. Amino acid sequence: CASSAGDRVGYTF.